This T cell receptor (beta chain) was found in a study of beta chain features in type 1 diabetes. The study's findings and limits: Relative to healthy donors, patients appeared to have naive, central memory and Treg TCRB repertoires that were more similar. Insertion counts at VDJ junctions were lower in type 1 diabetes patients, who also showed more deletions there. Type 1 diabetes patients had moderately but significantly shorter TCRB CDR3s in all four CD4+ subsets.

CDR3 size: 13 residues. Germline CDR1 SGHTA, CDR2 FQGNSA. The ends were cut back, 5 bases at V and 5 bases at J, with 10 bases in the middle. This clone was recorded a few times. Its antigen remains unknown. All of the isolated RNA was reverse transcribed, so expressed TCRB transcripts were sequenced. Average reads for naive, central memory and regulatory T cell samples were around 4 million. Assay used: immunoSEQ multiplex PCR; TCRdb lists only in-frame clones, some missing. The sample includes 310,000 or so clones, 15% of them seen just once. The sequenced sample was naive CD4+ T cells from blood. The sequence was collected from a man aged 18 to 30 with type 1 diabetes. The chain recombines TRBV7-2 with TRBJ2-1; D is possibly TRBD1 (6 bases). CDR3 sequence (DNA): TGTGCCAGCAGCGGAAGGACAGACAATGAGCAGTTCTTC. Its protein product is CASSGRTDNEQFF.